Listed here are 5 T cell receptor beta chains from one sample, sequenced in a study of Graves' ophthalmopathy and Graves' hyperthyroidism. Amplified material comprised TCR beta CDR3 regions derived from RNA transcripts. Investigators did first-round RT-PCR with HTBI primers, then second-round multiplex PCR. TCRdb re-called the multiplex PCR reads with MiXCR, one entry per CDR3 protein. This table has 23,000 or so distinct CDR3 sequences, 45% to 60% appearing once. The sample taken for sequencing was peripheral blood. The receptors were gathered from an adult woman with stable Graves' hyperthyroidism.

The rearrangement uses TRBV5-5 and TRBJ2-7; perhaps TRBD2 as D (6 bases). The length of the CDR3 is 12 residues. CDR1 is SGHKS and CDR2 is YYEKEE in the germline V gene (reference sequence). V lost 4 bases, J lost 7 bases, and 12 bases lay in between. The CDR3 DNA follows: TGTGCCAGCAGCGCGGGGCGGTGGGAGCAGTACTTC. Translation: CASSAGRWEQYF.

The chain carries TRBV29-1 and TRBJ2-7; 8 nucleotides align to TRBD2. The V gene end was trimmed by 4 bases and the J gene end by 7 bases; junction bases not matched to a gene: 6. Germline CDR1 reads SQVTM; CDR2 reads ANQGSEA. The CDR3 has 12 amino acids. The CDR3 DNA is TGCAGCGTTGGGGCGGGAGGAGCAGAGCAGTACTTC. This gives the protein CSVGAGGAEQYF.

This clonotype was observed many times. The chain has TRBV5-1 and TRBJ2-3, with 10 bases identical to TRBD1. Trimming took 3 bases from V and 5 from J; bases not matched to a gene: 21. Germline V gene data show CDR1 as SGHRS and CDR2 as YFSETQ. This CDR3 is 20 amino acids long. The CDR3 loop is CASSSLRDRGLARVQDTQYF. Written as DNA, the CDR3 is TGCGCCAGCAGCTCACTCCGGGACAGGGGATTAGCGCGGGTTCAAGATACGCAGTATTTT. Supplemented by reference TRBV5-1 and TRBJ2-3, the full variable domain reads KAGVTQTPRYLIKTRGQQVTLSCSPISGHRSVSWYQQTPGQGLQFLFEYFSETQRNKGNFPGRFSGRQFSNSRSEMNVSTLELGDSALYLCASSSLRDRGLARVQDTQYFGPGTRLTVL.

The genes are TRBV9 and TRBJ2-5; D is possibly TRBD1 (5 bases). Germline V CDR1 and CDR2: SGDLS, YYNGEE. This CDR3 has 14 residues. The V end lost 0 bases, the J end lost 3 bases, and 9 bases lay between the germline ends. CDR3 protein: CASSVGRVEETQYF. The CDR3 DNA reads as TGTGCCAGCAGCGTAGGCAGGGTGGAAGAGACCCAGTACTTC.

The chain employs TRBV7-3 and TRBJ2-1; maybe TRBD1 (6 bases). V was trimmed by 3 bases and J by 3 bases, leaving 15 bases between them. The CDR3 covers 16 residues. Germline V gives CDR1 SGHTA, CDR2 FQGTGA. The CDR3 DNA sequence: TGTGCCAGCAGCTTCGGGCAGGGGACAATCTACAATGAGCAGTTCTTC. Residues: CASSFGQGTIYNEQFF.